The clone carrying this T cell receptor (beta chain) has only one observation. These data are taken from a study of blood T cell repertoires in COVID-19. In germline, CDR1 is SGDLS, CDR2 YYNGEE. CDR3 length: 16 residues. J lost 3 bases, V lost 3 bases, and 11 bases had no gene match. Authors' analysis steps: The authors estimated nucleated cell counts from reference gene primer amplification. Profiling relied on immunoSEQ multiplex PCR, and the TCRdb table lists in-frame clones only, not all of them. V and J calls and clone size come straight from that table; D and trimming were deduced from the DNA. This sample carries roughly 120,000 clones, less than 90% of them seen once, and the ten largest clones take roughly a tenth.

The rearrangement uses TRBV9 and TRBJ2-7; 8 bases are a match to TRBD2. This sequence was found in an elderly man with acute or convalescent COVID-19. Sequenced sample: peripheral blood. The CDR3 DNA reads as TGTGCCAGCAGCGCGGGGGGACTAGAAGTAGGCTACGAGCAGTACTTC. The encoded protein is CASSAGGLEVGYEQYF.